A single TCR beta chain is shown here with its context. Per the original methods: Cell counts per sample came from amplifying reference gene primers. The table came from immunoSEQ multiplex PCR; TCRdb's copy has only in-frame clones and leaves some out. Clone size and V and J calls were adopted from that table, with D and trimming inferred from the DNA. Of some 52,000 clones listed, 90% are singletons. CDR1 and CDR2 (germline): MNHEY, SVGAGI. The CDR3 extends over 14 amino acids. V dropped 6 bases and J dropped 4; count of bases not matched to a gene: 9. These data originate in a study of blood T cell repertoires in COVID-19. Across the whole study: Italy, Spain and the United States were the sources of the convalescent and acute COVID-19 samples. PBMCs, B-cell-depleted T cells, or T cells were the source of the cDNA or gDNA that made up the material.

Sequenced material: peripheral blood. This TCR was sampled from a human donor in a cohort sampled during active COVID-19. The V gene is TRBV6-5, the J gene TRBJ2-7; the match to TRBD2 covers 7 bases. CDR3: CASSLAEIHYEQYF. CDR3 sequence (DNA): TGTGCCAGCAGCCTAGCGGAGATACATTACGAGCAGTACTTC.